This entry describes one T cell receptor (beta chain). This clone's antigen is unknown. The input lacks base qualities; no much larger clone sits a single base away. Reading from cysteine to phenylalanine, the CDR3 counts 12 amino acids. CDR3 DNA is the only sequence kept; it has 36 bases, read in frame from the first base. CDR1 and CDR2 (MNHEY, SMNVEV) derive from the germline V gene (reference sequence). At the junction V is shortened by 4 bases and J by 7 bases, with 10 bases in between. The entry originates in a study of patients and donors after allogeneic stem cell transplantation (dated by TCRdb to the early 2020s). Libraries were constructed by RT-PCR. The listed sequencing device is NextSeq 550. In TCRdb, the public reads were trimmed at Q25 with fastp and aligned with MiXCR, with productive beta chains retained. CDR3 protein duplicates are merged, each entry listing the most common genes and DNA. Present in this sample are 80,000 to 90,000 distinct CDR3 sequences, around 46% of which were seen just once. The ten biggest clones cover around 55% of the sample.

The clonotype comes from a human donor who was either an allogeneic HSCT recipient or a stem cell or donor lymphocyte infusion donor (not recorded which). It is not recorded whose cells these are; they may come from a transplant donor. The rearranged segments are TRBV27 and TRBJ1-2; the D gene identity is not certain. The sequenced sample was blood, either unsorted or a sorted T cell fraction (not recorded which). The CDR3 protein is CASSSKGRGYTF. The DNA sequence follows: TGTGCCAGCAGTTCAAAGGGTCGTGGCTACACCTTC.